The 8 T cell receptor beta chains given below trace back to one sample, sequenced in a study of post-analysis software for immune sequencing data. Unique molecular identifiers tagged the TCR beta cDNA libraries. MiXCR was run by TCRdb on the PCR reads, yielding one entry per CDR3 protein. The table records about 460,000 distinct CDR3 sequences, roughly 45% of them present only once. The antigens of these receptors remain unknown. Findings of the study overall: The five TRBV segments detected at higher frequency in patients than in controls included TRBV5-6, TRBV5-1 and TRBV20-1.

Sequencing was done on a sample of blood. These receptors all come from a girl aged 5-17 years with multiple sclerosis.

This clonotype was seen at least ten times. V and J are TRBV5-5 and TRBJ1-2; D gene unclear. This CDR3 is 13 amino acids long. Germline CDR1 reads SGHKS; CDR2 reads YYEKEE (reference sequence). Trimming took 0 bases from V and 5 from J, leaving 8 bases between them. The CDR3 DNA is TGTGCCAGCAGCTTGGATGACTGGTATGGCTACACCTTC. Amino acids: CASSLDDWYGYTF.

The chain carries TRBV5-6 and TRBJ2-7, with 7 bases that match TRBD2. The CDR3 loop spans 16 amino acids. With V trimmed by 0 bases and J by 7 bases, 13 bases remained unmatched. Per the germline V gene, CDR1 is SGHDT and CDR2 is YYEEEE. The CDR3 DNA reads TGTGCCAGCAGCTTGGATTCTCTAGCGGCCCAAGAAGAGCAGTACTTC. This translates into CASSLDSLAAQEEQYF. The full variable domain, with the rest looked up from reference TRBV5-6 and TRBJ2-7, is DAGVTQSPTHLIKTRGQQVTLRCSPKSGHDTVSWYQQALGQGPQFIFQYYEEEERQRGNFPDRFSGHQFPNYSSELNVNALLLGDSALYLCASSLDSLAAQEEQYFGPGTRLTVT.

CDR3 amino acids: CASSQVEGGKPLEYEQYF. CDR3 nucleotides: TGTGCCAGCAGCCAAGTGGAAGGCGGGAAACCCTTGGAGTACGAGCAGTACTTC. The V call is TRBV3-1, the J call TRBJ2-7; D possibly corresponds to TRBD2 (6 bases). The germline V gene has CDR1 LGHDT and CDR2 YNNKEL (reference sequence). V was cut by 1 base and J by 4 bases, with 23 bases left in between. This CDR3 comprises 18 residues.

The chain recombines TRBV11-3 with TRBJ2-3; D gene ambiguous. CDR3 length: 13 residues. The V and J ends lost 5 bases and 6 bases respectively, with 12 bases between them. Germline assignment: CDR1 SGHNT and CDR2 YENEEA. The CDR3: CASSRDRVDTQYF. The CDR3 nucleotides read TGTGCCAGCAGCAGGGATCGGGTGGATACGCAGTATTTT.

This clonotype was seen a few times. The chain links TRBV27 to TRBJ2-1; D perhaps matches TRBD1 (5 bases). Trimming took off 5 bases at V and 8 bases at J, with 10 bases between the two ends. CDR1 and CDR2 from the germline V gene are MNHEY and SMNVEV (reference sequence). The CDR3 extends over 12 amino acids. This chain's CDR3 is CASSRIGDEQFF. DNA for the CDR3: TGTGCCAGCAGTAGGATAGGGGATGAGCAGTTCTTC.

The chain has TRBV9 and TRBJ2-7, with TRBD2 as a possible D gene (5 bases). Trimming took off 0 bases at V and 7 bases at J, with 11 bases between the two ends. The CDR3 is 13 amino acids. Germline-derived CDR1 and CDR2 are SGDLS and YYNGEE. The CDR3 is CASSVGSGDEQYF. CDR3 in DNA: TGTGCCAGCAGCGTAGGGAGCGGCGATGAGCAGTACTTC. The whole variable domain, remainder taken from reference TRBV9 and TRBJ2-7, is DSGVTQTPKHLITATGQRVTLRCSPRSGDLSVYWYQQSLDQGLQFLIQYYNGEERAKGNILERFSAQQFPDLHSELNLSSLELGDSALYFCASSVGSGDEQYFGPGTRLTVT.

The DNA of the CDR3 is TGTGCCAGCAGTGCCAGGGGGCGCGATGATGGCTACACCTTC. Protein product: CASSARGRDDGYTF. The chain combines TRBV25-1 with TRBJ1-2, with 8 nucleotides matching TRBD1. Germline V gene data show CDR1 as MGHDK and CDR2 as SYGVNS. The CDR3 runs to 14 residues. V dropped 4 bases and J dropped 6; count of bases not matched to a gene: 7.

This clonotype was found a few times. The rearrangement links TRBV29-1 to TRBJ1-2, with TRBD1 as a possible D gene (6 bases). In germline, CDR1 is SQVTM, CDR2 ANQGSEA. There are 16 residues in the CDR3. With 0 bases removed from V and 2 bases from J, the gap between germline ends came to 16 bases. CDR3 DNA: TGCAGCGTTGAAGATCGGGGGGCAGGGGCCAACTATGGCTACACCTTC. Its translation is CSVEDRGAGANYGYTF.